One T cell receptor (delta chain) is described in this entry. This sample was taken from a study of γδ T cells in repeated Plasmodium falciparum infection. TCRdb called clones from the multiplex PCR reads again using CATT. The repertoire includes about 89,000 delta-chain clones, 1.4% of them detected once, and approximately 10% sits in the top ten. Flow sorting of PBMC yielded separate Vgamma9/Vdelta2+ and Vdelta2-negative gammadelta T cell populations for bulk repertoire analysis. Germline V lookup: CDR1 TSWWSYY, CDR2 QGS. The CDR3 loop spans 22 amino acids. Trimming pared 4 bases from V and 1 base from J, leaving 31 bases between.

The TCR comes from a pool of human donors (malaria-infected and uninfected, not separated). The chain joins TRDV1 to TRDJ2; tentative D call: TRDD2 (7 bases). Sequenced material: gamma-delta T cells from blood. The chain's CDR3 is CALGVIPTRPWGYNNLTAQLFF. CDR3 in DNA: TGTGCTCTTGGGGTAATTCCTACAAGGCCTTGGGGGTATAATAATTTGACAGCACAACTCTTCTTT.